This TCR beta chain was documented in a study of vaccination and CD4 T cells after COVID-19. Study observations and caveats: The great majority, 304 of 307 vaccine-specific clones, proved spike mono-reactive in convalescent patients.

Treatment defined: roughly 11-day PBMC culture with coronavirus spike peptide pools or control peptides (ViraFEST assay). Sequencing of the DNA from cultured CD4+ T cells was carried out with the Oncomine TCR Beta short-read assay. Genomic DNA was isolated from CD4+ T cells that had been cultured. TCRdb redid the calling of the PCR reads with MiXCR, one entry per CDR3 protein. The data contain around 10,000 distinct CDR3 sequences, roughly 71% of them seen just once; the ten biggest clones take up 10%. Note on this clonotype: Its target is unknown.

The CDR3 is 17 residues long. Trimming took 3 bases from V and 7 from J, leaving 22 bases between them. Germline values: CDR1 SSHAT, CDR2 FNYEAQ (reference sequence). The receptor comes from a human donor who had recovered from COVID-19. The chain uses TRBV7-7 and TRBJ1-5, with D unresolved. Sequencing input: CD4+ T cells from blood, cultured in vitro. The CDR3 sequence is CASSFWVRGPKVQPQHF. DNA of the CDR3: TGTGCCAGCAGCTTTTGGGTTAGAGGCCCAAAAGTCCAGCCCCAGCATTTT.